This entry lists 22 T cell receptor beta chains sequenced from one sample in a study of CD8+CD57+ T cells in acquired aplastic anemia. Genomic DNA constituted the template upon which TCR beta VDJ and CDR3 profiling was performed. MiXCR, applied by TCRdb to the reads, yields one record per CDR3 protein. The sample records over 150,000 distinct CDR3 sequences, roughly 40% being singletons. The sequenced sample consisted of sorted CD4+, CD8+, or CD8+CD57+ T cells (not recorded which) from PBMCs. All receptors come from a human donor in good health.

Notes on this clonotype: The junction departs from the called germline gene at one end, perhaps through a read error. The chain joins TRBV7-6 to TRBJ2-5, with 9 nucleotides matching TRBD2. Per the germline V gene, CDR1 is SGHVS and CDR2 is FNYEAQ. This CDR3 spans 14 amino acids. The CDR3 DNA sequence: TGTGCCAGCAGCAATAGCGGGAGTAGAGAGGCCCAGTACTTC. Protein product: CASSNSGSREAQYF.

The rearrangement joins TRBV2 to TRBJ2-7, with a possible D match to TRBD2 (7 bases). Trimming pared 0 bases from V and 7 bases from J, leaving 13 bases between. In germline, CDR1 is SNHLY, CDR2 FYNNEI. The CDR3 runs 14 residues. CDR3: CASSEAGGHNEQYF. The CDR3 DNA reads TGTGCCAGCAGTGAAGCGGGGGGGCACAATGAGCAGTACTTC.

This clonotype was observed a single time. The J gene is TRBJ2-1, the V gene TRBV2; no clear D gene. Trimming shortened V by 6 bases and J by 3 bases, and 9 bases separated the two germline ends. Germline CDR1 reads SNHLY; CDR2 reads FYNNEI. This CDR3 spans 13 amino acids. CDR3 protein: CASRGEFYNEQFF. CDR3 bases: TGTGCCAGCAGAGGTGAGTTCTACAATGAGCAGTTCTTC.

In this sample, this clonotype turned up a few times. The genes are TRBV9 and TRBJ1-1, with D maybe TRBD1 (5 bases). Germline V gene data show CDR1 as SGDLS and CDR2 as YYNGEE. The CDR3 sequence is 15 residues long. The V and J ends lost 5 bases and 1 base respectively, with 15 bases between them. Here the CDR3 reads CASRGGGGKNTEAFF. The CDR3 DNA sequence: TGTGCCAGCAGGGGTGGGGGGGGGAAGAACACTGAAGCTTTCTTT.

The chain uses TRBV12-3 or TRBV12-4 and TRBJ2-7; D may be TRBD1 (6 bases). The CDR3 loop spans 16 amino acids. Between the trimmed V and J ends, which lost 10 bases and 1 base, there was a span of 23 bases. CDR3 in DNA: TGTGCCACCCAGGGGAAGCGGAACCTACAGTCCTACGAGCAGTACTTC. As protein: CATQGKRNLQSYEQYF.

V usage is TRBV20-1 and J usage is TRBJ2-7, with TRBD2 as a possible D gene (5 bases). Between the trimmed V and J ends, which lost 2 bases and 4 bases, there was a span of 12 bases. CDR1 is DFQATT, CDR2 SNEGSKA, per germline (reference sequence). The CDR3 is made up of 13 amino acids. CDR3 sequence: CSARSRTGYEQYF. CDR3 DNA sequence: TGCAGTGCTAGATCTCGAACGGGGTACGAGCAGTACTTC.

This sequence joins TRBV2 and TRBJ2-7; D might be TRBD2 (5 bases). Trimming removed 7 bases at V and 0 bases at J, with 10 bases between. CDR1 SNHLY and CDR2 FYNNEI come from the germline V gene. The CDR3 runs 13 residues. The CDR3 coding sequence is TGTGCCAGCATGGACTTCAGCTCCTACGAGCAGTACTTC. This sequence encodes CASMDFSSYEQYF.

This rearrangement joins TRBV29-1 to TRBJ2-3; 16 bases fit TRBD2. The CDR3 sequence is 17 residues long. The V gene end was trimmed by 4 bases and the J gene end by 1 base; junction bases not matched to a gene: 5. CDR1 is SQVTM, CDR2 ANQGSEA, per germline. For the CDR3, the DNA is TGCAGCGTTGCGGGACTAGCGGGAGGGCCGGGCACAGATACGCAGTATTTT. This sequence encodes CSVAGLAGGPGTDTQYF.

This clonotype was detected a few times. This sequence joins TRBV2 and TRBJ2-1, with TRBD2 matching 8 bases. Germline CDR1 is SNHLY and CDR2 is FYNNEI. This CDR3 has 13 amino acids. V was clipped by 6 bases and J by 8 bases; unmatched bases: 6. CDR3 DNA: TGTGCCAGCAGAGCTACTAGCGGATATGAGCAGTTCTTC. Translating it yields CASRATSGYEQFF.

The V gene is TRBV12-3 or TRBV12-4, the J gene TRBJ1-1; TRBD1 aligns across 11 bases. V shed 7 bases and J 0 bases; nucleotides not matched to a gene: 4. This CDR3 is built from 15 residues. The CDR3 is CASKRTGGMNTEAFF. CDR3 in DNA: TGTGCCAGCAAACGGACAGGGGGCATGAACACTGAAGCTTTCTTT.

The chain is built from TRBV12-3 or TRBV12-4 and TRBJ1-5; possibly TRBD2 for D (6 bases). The J call may be faulty, since TRBJ2-3 better matches the DNA end. There are 17 residues in the CDR3. The CDR3 bases are TGTGCCAGCAGTTTAGGAGCGGGCAGGAAGAGCAATCAGCCCCAGTATTTT. Translation: CASSLGAGRKSNQPQYF.

The J gene is TRBJ2-5, the V gene TRBV20-1, with 10 bases that match TRBD2. The J call may be mistaken, given a closer DNA end match to TRBJ2-7. Germline V gene lookup returns CDR1 DFQATT and CDR2 SNEGSKA (reference sequence). The CDR3 covers 13 residues. The CDR3 DNA follows: TGCAGTGCTAGAACTAGCGGGGACTACGAGCAGTACTTC. This sequence encodes CSARTSGDYEQYF.

This clonotype came up many times. The chain joins TRBV7-2 to TRBJ2-2; TRBD2 agrees at 10 bases. The CDR3 loop spans 15 amino acids. Germline V CDR1 and CDR2: SGHTA, FQGNSA. V trimming: 7 bases; J trimming: 1 base; junction bases outside the gene matches: 3. In DNA, the CDR3 is TGTGCCAGCAAGTCTAGCGGGGGGAACACCGGGGAGCTGTTTTTT. Protein product: CASKSSGGNTGELFF. Full variable domain (missing parts from reference TRBV7-2 and TRBJ2-2): GAGVSQSPSNKVTEKGKDVELRCDPISGHTALYWYRQSLGQGLEFLIYFQGNSAPDKSGLPSDRFSAERTGGSVSTLTIQRTQQEDSAVYLCASKSSGGNTGELFFGEGSRLTVL.

This clonotype has only a few counts. The chain recombines TRBV10-3 with TRBJ2-7, with D possibly TRBD2 on 6 matching bases. Trimming took off 4 bases at V and 3 bases at J, with 10 bases between the two ends. The germline V gene has CDR1 ENHRY and CDR2 SYGVKD. The CDR3 has 13 residues. CDR3 coding DNA: TGTGCCATCAGTGGGACTACCCTCTACGAGCAGTACTTC. Protein product: CAISGTTLYEQYF.

At least ten counts were recorded for this clonotype. The rearrangement links TRBV7-3 to TRBJ2-1, with TRBD2 identical over 8 bases. Germline values: CDR1 SGHTA, CDR2 FQGTGA. V lost 5 bases and J lost 0; bases outside the gene matches: 3. The CDR3 runs to 15 residues. The CDR3 here is CASSPSGSSYNEQFF. The CDR3 DNA reads TGTGCCAGCAGCCCAAGCGGGAGCTCCTACAATGAGCAGTTCTTC.

On this clonotype: This may be a read error, as it is one base from a much larger clone. The CDR3 sequence: CSAPHRVANYGYTF. CDR3 in DNA: TGCAGTGCGCCCCACAGGGTAGCTAACTATGGCTACACCTTC. V usage is TRBV20-1 and J usage is TRBJ1-2; D perhaps matches TRBD1 (6 bases). The V gene's germline CDR1 is DFQATT and CDR2 SNEGSKA (reference sequence). V lost 6 bases and J 0 bases, leaving 14 bases between the germline ends. The CDR3 has 14 amino acids.

This rearrangement joins TRBV15 to TRBJ2-7; D is uncertain. V lost 0 bases and J lost 0, with 9 bases in between. CDR1 and CDR2 (germline): LNHNV, YYDKDF (reference sequence). CDR3 size: 15 residues. CDR3 in amino acids: CATSRERQASYEQYF. The CDR3 bases are TGTGCCACCAGCAGAGAGCGGCAGGCCTCCTACGAGCAGTACTTC.

This clonotype was found many times. The chain uses TRBV6-2 or TRBV6-3 and TRBJ2-7, with D possibly being TRBD2 (5 bases). The CDR3 sequence is 17 residues long. Germline V gene lookup returns CDR1 MNHEY and CDR2 SVGEGT. The V end was cut by 2 bases, the J end by 2 bases, with 19 bases between. The CDR3 protein is CASSYAFGGLAPYEQYF. CDR3 nucleotides: TGTGCCAGCAGTTACGCCTTTGGCGGCCTAGCCCCCTACGAGCAGTACTTC.

This clonotype has more than one count but fewer than ten. A read error may account for a junction end that differs from germline. This chain connects TRBV14 to TRBJ2-1; 8 bases align to TRBD2. The CDR3 totals 15 residues. In germline, CDR1 is SGHDN, CDR2 FVKESK. The CDR3, as DNA: TGTGCCAGCCGCTCGTCTAGCGGGTCCTACGATGAGCAGTTCTTC. It yields the protein CASRSSSGSYDEQFF.

This clonotype was seen ten or more times. This chain connects TRBV3-1 to TRBJ2-7, with 13 bases that match TRBD2. Trimming cost V 4 bases and J 3 bases; bases outside gene matches: 3. Per germline, CDR1 LGHDT and CDR2 YNNKEL (reference sequence). This CDR3 comprises 15 residues. CDR3 DNA sequence: TGTGCCAGCAGCCCTCGACTAGCGGGAGGCTACGAGCAGTACTTC. Its protein product is CASSPRLAGGYEQYF.

The chain is built from TRBV6-1 and TRBJ2-1; 14 bases map to TRBD2. The junction had 16 bases not matched to a gene; V was cut back by 6 bases and J by 0 bases. The V gene's germline CDR1 is MNHNS and CDR2 SASEGT. This CDR3 comprises 21 residues. The CDR3 sequence: CASSQTSPGLAGESSYNEQFF. For the CDR3, the DNA is TGTGCCAGCAGCCAGACGAGTCCGGGACTAGCGGGAGAGAGCTCCTACAATGAGCAGTTCTTC.

This clonotype was seen at least ten times. The chain links TRBV30 to TRBJ2-5, with D unclear. The CDR3 spans 13 residues. V lost 0 bases, J lost 2 bases, and 7 bases lay in between. CDR1 and CDR2 from the germline V gene are GTSNPN and SVGIG (reference sequence). The CDR3 loop is CAWSVLSQETQYF. CDR3 bases: TGTGCCTGGAGTGTATTGAGTCAAGAGACCCAGTACTTC.